This TCR beta chain was captured by sequencing in a study of CD8 T cells in ankylosing spondylitis. TCRdb recomputed calls from the 5' RACE reads with MiXCR, one row per CDR3 protein. This table has 30,000 to 45,000 distinct CDR3 sequences, 9.5% to 12% appearing once. The table lists this clonotype with many counts. Antigen: not known. Study conclusions and caveats: Enrichment of disease-linked clones was reportedly significant in matched ankylosing spondylitis synovial fluid. Several of the motif variants were reported before in synovial fluid and blood from reactive arthritis. One TCR beta motif, made up of roughly 8 highly homologous variants, appeared characteristic of ankylosing spondylitis blood.

Germline V gene lookup returns CDR1 ENHRY and CDR2 SYGVKD. The CDR3 is made up of 12 amino acids. Trimming removed 6 bases from V and 8 bases from J, with 11 bases in between. The receptor was isolated from a male donor with ankylosing spondylitis. Source material: synovial fluid, either unsorted or a sorted T cell fraction (not recorded which). V and J are TRBV10-3 and TRBJ2-1; D perhaps matches TRBD1 (5 bases). CDR3 DNA: TGTGCCATCAGGCAGGGTAACGATGAGCAGTTCTTC. It codes for CAIRQGNDEQFF.